This is a list of T cell receptor beta chains from one sample in a study of CD8 T cells in Susac syndrome. TCRdb re-derived calls from the immunoSEQ multiplex PCR reads in MiXCR, one entry per CDR3 protein. The sample contains fewer than 300,000 distinct CDR3 sequences, around 84% of which appear only once. The sequenced sample consisted of CD8+ T cells from PBMCs. Receptor source: a human donor with multiple sclerosis. Each CDR3 is given with its conserved first and last residue. D genes are given only for firm matches. Some rows mark clone size as missing; the rest say once, few, many or name a class of expanded clone.

V	size	D	J	DNA	CDR3
TRBV25-1	-	-	TRBJ2-1	TGTGCCAGCAGATTCGGTGAGCAGTTCTTC	CASRFGEQFF
TRBV5-1	-	TRBD2	TRBJ2-1	TGCGCCAGCAGCGATCAAACTAGCGGATACTACAATGAGCAGTTCTTC	CASSDQTSGYYNEQFF
TRBV29-1	-	-	TRBJ2-1	TGCAGCGCGATACAGGGAGGCGAGCAGTTCTTC	CSAIQGGEQFF
TRBV28	-	-	TRBJ1-5	TGTGCCAGCACCCCCGGCGGACGGACACGGCAGCCCCAGCATTTT	CASTPGGRTRQPQHF
TRBV6-4	-	TRBD2	TRBJ2-1	TGTGCCAGCAGTGGGACTAGCGACAATGAGCAGTTCTTC	CASSGTSDNEQFF
TRBV2	-	-	TRBJ2-2	TGTGCCAGCGGCACCTGGGGCGGGGAGCTGTTTTTT	CASGTWGGELFF
TRBV6-2/TRBV6-3	-	TRBD1	TRBJ2-1	TGTGCCAGCAGTCGGCCGGGACAGGGTTTAGGGTCCTACAATGAGCAGTTCTTC	CASSRPGQGLGSYNEQFF
TRBV6-6	-	TRBD2	TRBJ2-7	TGTGCCAGCAGTCGGGGGGGCGACGAGCAGTACTTC	CASSRGGDEQYF
TRBV4-2	-	TRBD2	TRBJ2-1	TGTGCCAGCAGCCGGGGTAGCGGGAGAATAAGCTCCTACAATGAGCAGTTCTTC	CASSRGSGRISSYNEQFF
TRBV28	-	-	TRBJ2-7	TGTGCCAGCAGATCGGGCCGGTCCTACGAGCAGTACTTC	CASRSGRSYEQYF
TRBV27	-	TRBD1	TRBJ2-4	TGTGCCAGCAGTCGTACCAACCCCGGGACAGGGGGCGATTGGGGCATTCAGTACTTC	CASSRTNPGTGGDWGIQYF
TRBV28	-	-	TRBJ1-1	TGTGCCAGCAGTTTCCCCAAGATGAACACTGAAGCTTTCTTT	CASSFPKMNTEAFF
TRBV12-3/TRBV12-4	-	-	TRBJ2-7	TGTGCCAGCAGCTCCTTTCTTGAGACGCACGGCTCCTACGAGCAGTACTTC	CASSSFLETHGSYEQYF
TRBV7-9	-	-	TRBJ2-4	TGTGCCAGCAGCCCAGACTACATTCAGTACTTC	CASSPDYIQYF
TRBV27	-	TRBD1	TRBJ2-7	TGTGCCAGCAGTAGTCCTGGGACAGGGGAGGATGAGCAGTACTTC	CASSSPGTGEDEQYF
TRBV5-6	-	-	TRBJ2-7	TGTGCCAGCAGCCCGGGGGGCGCGGGAGAGGTCCCCTACGAGCAGTACTTC	CASSPGGAGEVPYEQYF
TRBV7-9	-	TRBD2	TRBJ2-1	TGTGCCAGCAGCTTGTTACAGCGGGAGTGGTCCTACAATGAGCAGTTCTTC	CASSLLQREWSYNEQFF
TRBV3-1	-	-	TRBJ2-1	TGTGCCAGCAGCCAACTCCGGGACAACTTCAATGAGCAGTTCTTC	CASSQLRDNFNEQFF
TRBV6-8	-	TRBD2	TRBJ2-7	TGTGCCAGCTGTCCGGGACTAGCCGCCGTTGTAAGCTCCTACGAGCAGTACTTC	CASCPGLAAVVSSYEQYF
TRBV6-1	-	TRBD2	TRBJ2-7	TGTGCCACCGATCCCAGCGGGAGGGCCTTCTACGAGCAGTACTTC	CATDPSGRAFYEQYF
TRBV7-9	few	-	TRBJ1-1	TGTGCCAGCAGCCTGGGGGAGAACACTGAAGCTTTCTTT	CASSLGENTEAFF
TRBV7-9	-	TRBD2	TRBJ2-1	TGTGCCAGCAGCTTAGCCCCCCGACTAGCGGAGGGATACAATGAGCAGTTCTTC	CASSLAPRLAEGYNEQFF
TRBV27	-	TRBD2	TRBJ2-3	TGTGCCAGCCGCGGTCGGGGGGGGTCAGATACGCAGTATTTT	CASRGRGGSDTQYF
TRBV7-9	-	-	TRBJ1-1	TGTGCCAGCTTCTTGGATGGGGTGGAAGCTTTCTTT	CASFLDGVEAFF
TRBV9	-	-	TRBJ2-7	TGTGCCAGCAGCGCATTCCGGGACTTGGGATCCTACGAGCAGTACTTC	CASSAFRDLGSYEQYF
TRBV20-1	-	-	TRBJ2-7	TGCAGTGCTAAAAACTACGAGCAGTACTTC	CSAKNYEQYF
TRBV20-1	-	TRBD2	TRBJ2-3	TGCAGTGCCCCGGAGGCGAGCGGGGGAAACACAGATACGCAGTATTTT	CSAPEASGGNTDTQYF
TRBV27	-	TRBD2	TRBJ2-3	TGCGCCAGAATAGCGGGACTCAGCACAGATACGCAGTATTTT	CARIAGLSTDTQYF
TRBV5-1	-	TRBD1	TRBJ2-1	TGCGCCAGCAGCTCTAGGGACAGTCAGGTCAACGCCTACAATGAGCAGTTCTTC	CASSSRDSQVNAYNEQFF
TRBV27	-	-	TRBJ1-2	TGTGCCAGCAGTTTATATGGGCCAGGGTCATATGGCTACACCTTC	CASSLYGPGSYGYTF
TRBV20-1	few	-	TRBJ2-7	TGCAGTGCTACTAACGTCGGCGACTACGAGCAGTACTTC	CSATNVGDYEQYF
TRBV7-3	-	-	TRBJ2-1	TGTGCCAGCAGCTACCTTCGTCGTCGTGGGACACGAAAAGGCAATGAGCAGTTCTTC	CASSYLRRRGTRKGNEQFF
TRBV27	-	TRBD2	TRBJ2-5	TGTGCCAGCAGTCCTCTCGGGGGGCAAGAGACCCAGTACTTC	CASSPLGGQETQYF
TRBV12-3/TRBV12-4	-	TRBD2	TRBJ2-2	TGTGCCAGCAGTTCCCCTCCGGGACTAGAGAACACCGGGGAGCTGTTTTTT	CASSSPPGLENTGELFF
TRBV28	-	TRBD2	TRBJ2-2	TGTGCCAGCAGTTGGCTAGCGGAATACACCGGGGAGCTGTTTTTT	CASSWLAEYTGELFF
TRBV6-1	few	TRBD2	TRBJ2-3	TGTGCCAGCACCCTAGCGGGACTCACAGATACGCAGTATTTT	CASTLAGLTDTQYF
TRBV30	-	TRBD2	TRBJ2-7	TGTGCCTGGAGCCAACGGGGGGGTCGCTACGAGCAGTACTTC	CAWSQRGGRYEQYF
TRBV27	-	-	TRBJ2-1	TGTGCCAGCAGTTTATTAGGCAGCAATGAGCAGTTCTTC	CASSLLGSNEQFF
TRBV28	-	-	TRBJ2-7	TGTGCCAGCAGTTCCTTCGGGACGTTTAGCTCCTACGAGCAGTACTTC	CASSSFGTFSSYEQYF
TRBV19	-	-	TRBJ2-2	TGTGCCAGTAACCCCGGAGGGGCCGGGGAGCTGTTTTTT	CASNPGGAGELFF
TRBV7-9	-	-	TRBJ2-5	TGTGCCAGCAGCGTTAACCGCTCTAGCCCTCAAGAGACCCAGTACTTC	CASSVNRSSPQETQYF
TRBV27	few	TRBD2	TRBJ2-1	TGTGCCATCGGGACTAGCGGCAATGAGCAGTTCTTC	CAIGTSGNEQFF
TRBV7-9	few	TRBD2	TRBJ2-7	TGTGCCAGCGGTGGGAGGGCCTCCGACGAGCAGTACTTC	CASGGRASDEQYF
TRBV19	-	-	TRBJ1-2	TGTGCCAGTAGTATAGTACTCAGGGAACACTATGGCTACACCTTC	CASSIVLREHYGYTF
TRBV7-6	few	-	TRBJ2-3	TGTGCCAGCAGCCCCAATGGGGATACGCAGTATTTT	CASSPNGDTQYF